Here is one T cell receptor beta chain with its context. Its antigen is as yet unknown. Use of 60 Vbeta and 13 Jbeta primers characterized the PCR. Per the study methods: There were 80 million to 95 million unique TCR beta chains by a later count, and 10 million to 12 million of them were shared. Some clones are missing from TCRdb's copy, which holds only in-frame ones; the method was immunoSEQ multiplex PCR. V, J and clone size are taken as reported in that table, and D and trimming were inferred from the DNA itself. Found here are fewer than 150,000 clones, 80% of them singletons; the top ten hold 1%. This specimen belongs to a study of cytomegalovirus exposure and HLA in healthy donors. The CDR3 sequence is 12 residues long. With 0 bases removed from V and 7 bases from J, the gap between germline ends came to 7 bases. Germline loops: CDR1 SGHRS, CDR2 YFSETQ. Study-wide results and caveats: Researchers catalogued roughly 170 TCR beta chains as cytomegalovirus-associated. Reports state that TCR beta sequences accurately predicted most subjects' HLA-A and HLA-B alleles.

This clonotype was obtained from a man in his forties in good health and CMV-seronegative. This chain links TRBV5-1 with TRBJ1-1, with a tentative D call TRBD1 (5 bases). Sequencing input: PBMCs. The CDR3, as DNA: TGCGCCAGCAGCTTGGGGGGCCGTGAAGCTTTCTTT. Translating gives CASSLGGREAFF.